This T cell receptor (beta chain) came from a study of T cells in Graves' hyperthyroidism and ophthalmopathy. CDR1 is WSHSY, CDR2 SAAADI, per germline. CDR3 length equals 14 residues. Germline trimming cut 3 bases from V and 5 bases from J; bases unmatched to any gene: 3. This clonotype was counted a few times. Amplified TCR beta CDR3 regions derived from RNA transcripts. RT-PCR in the first round (using the HTBI primer set) targeted the TCR CDR3. One entry per CDR3 protein results from TCRdb running MiXCR on the multiplex PCR reads. This sample carries 600,000 to 900,000 distinct CDR3 sequences, roughly 17% of them seen once, and the ten largest clones take roughly 8%.

The sequence came from a man younger than 30 with Graves' hyperthyroidism. The V gene is TRBV10-2, the J gene TRBJ2-1, with TRBD2 matching 8 bases. The specimen was blood. The CDR3, as DNA: TGCGCCAGCAGTGAACTAGCGGACCACAATGAGCAGTTCTTC. Translated: CASSELADHNEQFF.